This T cell receptor beta chain was sequenced for a study of molecular identifiers for immune sequencing clone quantification (dated by TCRdb to between 2018 and 2020). Regarding the research as a whole: In a replicate experiment, RNA from roughly 20,000 or 100,000 naive CD8 T cells was split into five aliquots, four of which were sequenced. This methods study benchmarked molecular-identifier clustering-based TCR repertoire sequencing (MIDCIRS) and TCR RNA copy counting, using CD8 T cells to do so.

The CDR3 holds 14 amino acids from the cysteine to the phenylalanine. Of all the DNA, just the CDR3 is kept, 42 bases in frame from base 1. From the germline V gene (reference sequence), CDR1 is SEHNR and CDR2 is FQNEAQ. As concerns this clonotype: Its antigen target is currently unknown. The junction departs from germline at one end; a sequencing error may be responsible.

Points the paper makes about the study in general: In CMV-specific effector cells, over 98% of molecules were held by clones above 20 RNA copies, whereas under 1% of molecules were held by such clones in naive cells. The naive libraries included spiked-in Jurkat TCR RNA (around 9 copies' worth), and this RNA is not part of the donor repertoire. The sizes of highly expanded clones could end up underestimated when identical TCR molecules share a barcode. When barcode sub-clustering was omitted, TCR diversity was inflated by chimeric consensus sequences, with chimeras reaching as high as 47%. Modeling indicated approximately 2.7 TCR RNA copies recovered per cell, compared with around 9.8 by digital PCR, which implies a capture efficiency of approximately 30%. Spiked-in Jurkat TCR RNA equal to a single cell's worth was reported to be detectable even within 1,100,000 naive CD8 T cells.

Libraries of naive CD8 T cells were built from anywhere between about 19,000 and 1,100,000 sorted cells, with 10%, 30% or 50% of the purified RNA used. On a BD FACSAria II, naive CD8 T cells were FACS-sorted as CD8+CD4-CCR7+CD45RA+ and collected into RLT Plus buffer. Detection sensitivity was tested by spiking Jurkat RNA equal to some 10 TCR copies' worth into samples containing roughly 17,000-1,100,000 naive CD8 T cells. CD8 T cells were enriched with RosetteSep CD8+ T Cell Enrichment Cocktail and Ficoll-Paque, followed by ACK red cell lysis. Library generation was performed with PCR. Sequencing took place on an Illumina HiSeq 4000. Bulk TCR libraries were generated as previously described, with the TCR primers listed in Table S5 used. Purification of total RNA was performed with the Qiagen AllPrep DNA/RNA kit. Reads from multiple sequencing runs of the same library were pooled before analysis. The paper's processing steps were these. Reads were retained only if the reads had an exact TCR constant sequence, and the retained reads were trimmed to 150 nt and grouped according to their 12-nt molecular barcodes. Within each barcode group, reads were sub-clustered at a 15% Levenshtein threshold, and quality-weighted consensus sequences were built per RNA molecule. Non-functional sequences were excluded, and lower-count sequences lying one edit away from another sequence were also excluded. Based on a fit of two negative binomial distributions, barcode sub-clusters having less than 20% of the maximum read count were discarded. TCRdb handled the public reads itself, with Q25 trimming in fastp and clone calling in MiXCR, and kept productive beta chains. Records with the same CDR3 protein are collapsed into one entry carrying the most frequent genes and DNA. These V and J calls originate from TCRdb's pipeline instead of the authors' own analysis. The sample profile shows roughly 86,000 distinct CDR3 sequences; under 20% of them were found once. The ten largest clones add up to around 0.8% of the sample.

The V gene is TRBV7-9 and the J gene is TRBJ2-3; 9 nucleotides in the junction match TRBD1. This receptor was obtained from a human donor in good health. Some libraries in this study had Jurkat cell RNA spiked in. Sequenced: naive CD8+ T cells from blood, with Jurkat cell RNA spiked in. The sample's cell subset or site label is to be understood as: FACS-sorted CD8+CD4-CCR7+CD45RA+ naive T cells. At the DNA level, the sequence is TGTGCCAGCAGCCCGGGACAGGGCGGAGATATGCAGTATTTT. Its translation reads: CASSPGQGGDMQYF.